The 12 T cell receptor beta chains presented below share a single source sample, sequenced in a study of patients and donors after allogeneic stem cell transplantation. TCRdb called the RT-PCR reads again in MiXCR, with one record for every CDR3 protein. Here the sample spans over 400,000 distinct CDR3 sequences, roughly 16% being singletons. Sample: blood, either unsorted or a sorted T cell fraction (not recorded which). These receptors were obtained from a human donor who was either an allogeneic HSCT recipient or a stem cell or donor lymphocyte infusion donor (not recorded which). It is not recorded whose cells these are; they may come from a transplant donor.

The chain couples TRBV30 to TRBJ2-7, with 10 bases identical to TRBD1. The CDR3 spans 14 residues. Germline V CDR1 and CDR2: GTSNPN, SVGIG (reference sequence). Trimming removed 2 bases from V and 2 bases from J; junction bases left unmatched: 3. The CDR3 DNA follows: TGTGCCTGGAGTTTGGGGACAGGGGCCTACGAGCAGTACTTC. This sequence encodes CAWSLGTGAYEQYF.

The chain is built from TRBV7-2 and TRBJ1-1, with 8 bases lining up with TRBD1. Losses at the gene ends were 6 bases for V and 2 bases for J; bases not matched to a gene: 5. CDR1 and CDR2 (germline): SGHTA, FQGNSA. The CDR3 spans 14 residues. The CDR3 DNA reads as TGTGCCAGCAGGCGTTCAGGGGGCAACACTGAAGCTTTCTTT. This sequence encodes CASRRSGGNTEAFF.

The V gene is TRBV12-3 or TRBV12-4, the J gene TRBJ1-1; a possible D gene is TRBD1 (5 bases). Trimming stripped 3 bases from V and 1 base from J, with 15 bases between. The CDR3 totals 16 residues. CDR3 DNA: TGTGCCAGCAGTTTGGGTGGGGGACTTGGGAACACTGAAGCTTTCTTT. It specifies CASSLGGGLGNTEAFF.

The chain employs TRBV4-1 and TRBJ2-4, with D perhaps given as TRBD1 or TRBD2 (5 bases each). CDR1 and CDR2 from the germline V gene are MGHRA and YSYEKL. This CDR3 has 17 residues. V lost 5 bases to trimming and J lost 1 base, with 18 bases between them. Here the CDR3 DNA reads TGCGCCAGCAGCGTAACCGGGACCCCCGGGGCCAAAAACATTCAGTACTTC. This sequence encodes CASSVTGTPGAKNIQYF.

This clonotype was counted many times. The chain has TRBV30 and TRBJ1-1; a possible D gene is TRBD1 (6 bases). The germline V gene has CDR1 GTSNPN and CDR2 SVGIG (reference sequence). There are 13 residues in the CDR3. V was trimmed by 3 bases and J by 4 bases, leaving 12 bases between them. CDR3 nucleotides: TGTGCCTGGAGCGTCCAGGGGACCACTGAAGCTTTCTTT. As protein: CAWSVQGTTEAFF.

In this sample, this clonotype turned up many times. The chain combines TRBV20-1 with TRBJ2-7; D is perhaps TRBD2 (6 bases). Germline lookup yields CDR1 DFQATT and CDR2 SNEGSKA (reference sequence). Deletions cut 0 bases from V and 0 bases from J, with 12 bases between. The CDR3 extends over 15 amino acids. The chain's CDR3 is CSARDLGRSSYEQYF. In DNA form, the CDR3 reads TGCAGTGCTAGAGATTTGGGGAGGAGCTCCTACGAGCAGTACTTC.

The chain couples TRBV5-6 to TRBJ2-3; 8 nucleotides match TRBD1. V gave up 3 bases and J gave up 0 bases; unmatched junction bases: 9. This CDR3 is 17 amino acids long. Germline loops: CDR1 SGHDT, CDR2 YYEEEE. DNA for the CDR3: TGTGCCAGCAGCTCGAACCCGGGACAGGCTAGCACAGATACGCAGTATTTT. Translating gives CASSSNPGQASTDTQYF.

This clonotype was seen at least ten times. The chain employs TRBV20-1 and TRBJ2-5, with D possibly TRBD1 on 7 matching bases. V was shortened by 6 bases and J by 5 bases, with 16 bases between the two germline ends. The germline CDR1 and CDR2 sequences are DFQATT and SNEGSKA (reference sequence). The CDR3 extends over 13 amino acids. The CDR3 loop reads CSAPRQGGETQYF. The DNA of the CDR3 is TGCAGTGCACCTCGACAGGGAGGCGAGACCCAGTACTTC.

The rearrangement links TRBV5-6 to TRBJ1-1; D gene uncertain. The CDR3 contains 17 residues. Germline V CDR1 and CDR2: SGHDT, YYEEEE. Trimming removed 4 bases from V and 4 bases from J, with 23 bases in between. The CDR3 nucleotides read TGTGCCAGCAGCCTCGAGCGCGGCAAAGGGAGGAGCACTGAAGCTTTCTTT. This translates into CASSLERGKGRSTEAFF.

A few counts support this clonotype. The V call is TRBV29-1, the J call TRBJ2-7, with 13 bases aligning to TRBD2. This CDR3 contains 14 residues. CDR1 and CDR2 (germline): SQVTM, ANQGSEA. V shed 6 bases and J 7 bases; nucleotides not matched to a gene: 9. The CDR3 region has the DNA TGCAGCGTGGCTACTAGCGGGAGGGCCGGGGAGCAGTACTTC. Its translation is CSVATSGRAGEQYF.

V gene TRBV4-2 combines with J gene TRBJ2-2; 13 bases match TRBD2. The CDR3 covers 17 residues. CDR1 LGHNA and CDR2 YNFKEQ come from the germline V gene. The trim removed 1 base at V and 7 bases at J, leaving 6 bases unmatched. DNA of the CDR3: TGTGCCAGCAGCCAAGGATGGGGACTAGCGGGAAACGGGGAGCTGTTTTTT. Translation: CASSQGWGLAGNGELFF.

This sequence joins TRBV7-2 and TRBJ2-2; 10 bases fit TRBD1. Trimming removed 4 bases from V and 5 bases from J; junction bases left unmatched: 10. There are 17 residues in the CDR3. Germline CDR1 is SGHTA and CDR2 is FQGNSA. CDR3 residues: CASSSKSGTGVTGELFF. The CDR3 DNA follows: TGTGCCAGCAGCTCCAAGTCCGGGACAGGGGTAACCGGGGAGCTGTTTTTT.